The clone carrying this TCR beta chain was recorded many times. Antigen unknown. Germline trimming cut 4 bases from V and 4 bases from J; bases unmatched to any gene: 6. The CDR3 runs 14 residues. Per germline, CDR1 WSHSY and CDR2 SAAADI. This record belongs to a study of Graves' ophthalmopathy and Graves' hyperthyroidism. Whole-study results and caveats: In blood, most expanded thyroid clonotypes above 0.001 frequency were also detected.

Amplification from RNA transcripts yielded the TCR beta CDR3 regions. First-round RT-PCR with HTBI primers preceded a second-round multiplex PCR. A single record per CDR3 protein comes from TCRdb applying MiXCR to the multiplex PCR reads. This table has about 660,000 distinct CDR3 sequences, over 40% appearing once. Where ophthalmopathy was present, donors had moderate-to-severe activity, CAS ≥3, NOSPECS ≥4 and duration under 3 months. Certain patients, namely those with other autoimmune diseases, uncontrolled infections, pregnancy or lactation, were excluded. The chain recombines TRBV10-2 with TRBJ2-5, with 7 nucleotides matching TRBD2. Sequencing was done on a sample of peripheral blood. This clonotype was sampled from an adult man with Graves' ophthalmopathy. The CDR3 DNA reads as TGCGCCAGCAGTGGGGGGGGACGGAGAGAGACCCAGTACTTC. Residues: CASSGGGRRETQYF.